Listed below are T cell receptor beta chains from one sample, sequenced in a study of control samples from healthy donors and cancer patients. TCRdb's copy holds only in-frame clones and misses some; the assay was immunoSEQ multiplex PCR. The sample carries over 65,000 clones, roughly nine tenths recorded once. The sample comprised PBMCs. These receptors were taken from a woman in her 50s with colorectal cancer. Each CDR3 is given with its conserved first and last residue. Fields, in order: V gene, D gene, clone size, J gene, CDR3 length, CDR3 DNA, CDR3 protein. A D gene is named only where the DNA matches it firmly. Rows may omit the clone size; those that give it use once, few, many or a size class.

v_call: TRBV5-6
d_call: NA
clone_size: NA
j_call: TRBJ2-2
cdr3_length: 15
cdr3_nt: TGTGCCAGCAGCTTATTCACAGGGACCACCGGGGAGCTGTTTTTT
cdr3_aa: CASSLFTGTTGELFF

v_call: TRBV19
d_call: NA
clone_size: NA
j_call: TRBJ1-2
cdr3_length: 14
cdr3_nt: TGTGCCAGTAGTAACGGTGCAGGGGAAGATGGCTACACCTTC
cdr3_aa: CASSNGAGEDGYTF

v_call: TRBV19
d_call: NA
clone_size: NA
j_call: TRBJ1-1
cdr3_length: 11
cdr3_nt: TGTGCCAGCCACCGGAAGAGTGAAGCTTTCTTT
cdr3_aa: CASHRKSEAFF

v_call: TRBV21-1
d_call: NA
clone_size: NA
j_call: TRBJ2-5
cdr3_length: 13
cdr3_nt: TGTGCCAGCAGCGACCGGGACCAAGAGACCCAGTACTTC
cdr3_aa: CASSDRDQETQYF

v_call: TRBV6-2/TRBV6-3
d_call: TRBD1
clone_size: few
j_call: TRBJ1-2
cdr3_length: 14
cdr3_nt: TGTGCCAGCAGTTACAACGACAGGGTGGGTGGCTACACCTTC
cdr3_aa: CASSYNDRVGGYTF

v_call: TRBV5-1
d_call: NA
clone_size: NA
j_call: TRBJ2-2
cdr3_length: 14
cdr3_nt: TGCGCCAGCAGCTTAAGCGCGAACACCGGGGAGCTGTTTTTT
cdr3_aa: CASSLSANTGELFF

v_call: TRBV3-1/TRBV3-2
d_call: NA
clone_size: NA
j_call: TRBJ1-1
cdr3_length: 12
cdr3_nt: TGTGCCAGCAGCCGCGGAGGCCCTGAAGCTTTCTTT
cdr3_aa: CASSRGGPEAFF

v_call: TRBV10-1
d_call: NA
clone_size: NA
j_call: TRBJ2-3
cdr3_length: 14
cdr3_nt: TGCGCCAGCAGTGAGTCGAGAAGTGGCGATACGCAGTATTTT
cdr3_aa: CASSESRSGDTQYF

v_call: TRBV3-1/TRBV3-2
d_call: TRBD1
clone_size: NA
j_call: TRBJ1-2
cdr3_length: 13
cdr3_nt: TGTGCCAGCAGCCAAGGGACAGGGGTGGGCTACACCTTC
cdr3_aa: CASSQGTGVGYTF

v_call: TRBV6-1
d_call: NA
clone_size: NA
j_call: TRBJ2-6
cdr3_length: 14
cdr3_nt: TGTGCCAGCAGCAGGGGCTCTGGGGCCAACGTCCTGACTTTC
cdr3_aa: CASSRGSGANVLTF

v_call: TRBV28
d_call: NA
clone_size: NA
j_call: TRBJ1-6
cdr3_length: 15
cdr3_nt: TGTGCCAGCAGATCACACAGGGTGTCAAATTCACCCCTCCACTTT
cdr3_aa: CASRSHRVSNSPLHF

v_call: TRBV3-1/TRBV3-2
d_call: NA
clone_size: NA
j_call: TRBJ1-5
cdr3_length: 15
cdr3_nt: TGTGCCAGCAGCCAGGGACCGACAGGCAATCAGCCCCAGCATTTT
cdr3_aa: CASSQGPTGNQPQHF

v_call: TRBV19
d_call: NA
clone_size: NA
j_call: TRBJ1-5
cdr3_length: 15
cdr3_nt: TGTGCCAGTAGTATAGGAAGGAGGTCTAATCAGCCCCAGCATTTT
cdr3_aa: CASSIGRRSNQPQHF

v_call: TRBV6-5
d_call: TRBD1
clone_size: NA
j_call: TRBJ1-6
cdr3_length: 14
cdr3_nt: TGTGCCAGCAGCTTCAGGGGGCGGGAGTCACCCCTCCACTTT
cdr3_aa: CASSFRGRESPLHF

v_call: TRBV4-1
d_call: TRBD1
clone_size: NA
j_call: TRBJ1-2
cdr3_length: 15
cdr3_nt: TGCGCCAGCAGCCAATCCGGACAGGGAAACTATGGCTACACCTTC
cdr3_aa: CASSQSGQGNYGYTF

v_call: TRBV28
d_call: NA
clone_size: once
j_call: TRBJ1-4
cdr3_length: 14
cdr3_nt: TGTGCCAGCAGTTTGGTGGCTTACGGTGAAAAACTGTTTTTT
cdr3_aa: CASSLVAYGEKLFF

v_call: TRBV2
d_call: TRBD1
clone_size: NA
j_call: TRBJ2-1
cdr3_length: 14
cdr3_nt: TGTGCCAGCGGCGACCGGGACAGTGCCAATGAGCAGTTCTTC
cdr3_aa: CASGDRDSANEQFF

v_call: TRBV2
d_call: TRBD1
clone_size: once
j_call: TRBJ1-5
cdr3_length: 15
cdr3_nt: TGTGCCAGCAGTGAAGACAGGGGTCGCAATCAGCCCCAGCATTTT
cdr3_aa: CASSEDRGRNQPQHF

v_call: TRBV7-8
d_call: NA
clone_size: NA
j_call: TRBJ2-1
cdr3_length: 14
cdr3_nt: TGTGCCAGCAGCAGGGGCGACGTGTACAATGAGCAGTTCTTC
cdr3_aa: CASSRGDVYNEQFF

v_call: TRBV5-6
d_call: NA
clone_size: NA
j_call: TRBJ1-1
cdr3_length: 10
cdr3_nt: TGTGCCAGCAGCGTAGCTGAAGCTTTCTTT
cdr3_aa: CASSVAEAFF

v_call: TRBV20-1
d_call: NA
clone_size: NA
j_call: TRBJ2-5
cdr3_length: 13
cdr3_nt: TGCAGTGCTAGTGTGGGGACACCGGAGACCCAGTACTTC
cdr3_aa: CSASVGTPETQYF

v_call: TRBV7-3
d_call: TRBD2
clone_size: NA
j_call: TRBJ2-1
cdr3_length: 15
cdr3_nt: TGTGCCAGCAGCAAGGGACTAGCTCGCTACAATGAGCAGTTCTTC
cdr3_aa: CASSKGLARYNEQFF

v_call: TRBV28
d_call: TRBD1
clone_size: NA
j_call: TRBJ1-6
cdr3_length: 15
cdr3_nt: TGTGCCAGCAGTTTGGCGGGACAGGGACGATCACCCCTCCACTTT
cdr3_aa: CASSLAGQGRSPLHF

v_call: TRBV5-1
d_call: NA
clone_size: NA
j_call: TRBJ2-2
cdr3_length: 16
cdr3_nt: TGCGCCAGCAGCTTTCCTAGTGGAACCTACACCGGGGAGCTGTTTTTT
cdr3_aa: CASSFPSGTYTGELFF

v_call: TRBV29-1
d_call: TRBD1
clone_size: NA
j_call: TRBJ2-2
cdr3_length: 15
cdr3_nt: TGCAGCGTTAGGACAGGGGGCGTCAATACCGGGGAGCTGTTTTTT
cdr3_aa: CSVRTGGVNTGELFF

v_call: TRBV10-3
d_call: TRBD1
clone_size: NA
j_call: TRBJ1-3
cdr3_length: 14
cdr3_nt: TGTGCCATCAGGACGACAGGGCCTGGAAACACCATATATTTT
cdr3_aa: CAIRTTGPGNTIYF

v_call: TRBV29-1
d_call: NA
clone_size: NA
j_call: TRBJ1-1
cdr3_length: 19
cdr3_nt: TGCAGCGTTGTCTCTTACCATCCAACGGGGGGCTCTCTGAACACTGAAGCTTTCTTT
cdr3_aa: CSVVSYHPTGGSLNTEAFF

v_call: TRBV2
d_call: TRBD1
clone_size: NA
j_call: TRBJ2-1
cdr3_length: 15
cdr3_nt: TGTGCCAGCAGCCCCGGGACAGGCTCCTACAATGAGCAGTTCTTC
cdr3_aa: CASSPGTGSYNEQFF

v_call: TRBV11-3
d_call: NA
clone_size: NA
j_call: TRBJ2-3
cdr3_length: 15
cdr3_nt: TGTGCCAGCAGCTTGCAGGGAGGAAGCACAGATACGCAGTATTTT
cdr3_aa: CASSLQGGSTDTQYF

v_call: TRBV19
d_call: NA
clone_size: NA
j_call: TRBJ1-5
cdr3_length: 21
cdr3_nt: TGTGCCAGTAGTATAGATTGGGGCGGGAGGGACAAGCGAGTCAGCAATCAGCCCCAGCATTTT
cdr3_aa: CASSIDWGGRDKRVSNQPQHF

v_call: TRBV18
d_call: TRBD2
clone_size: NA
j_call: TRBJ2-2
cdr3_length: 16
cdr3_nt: TGTGCCAGCTCACCACGGGGACTAGCGGGAACCGGGGAGCTGTTTTTT
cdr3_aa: CASSPRGLAGTGELFF

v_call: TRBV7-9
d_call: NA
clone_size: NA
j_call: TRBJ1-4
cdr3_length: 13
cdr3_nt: TGTGCCAGCAGCTTAGTGGAGGATGAAAAACTGTTTTTT
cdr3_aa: CASSLVEDEKLFF

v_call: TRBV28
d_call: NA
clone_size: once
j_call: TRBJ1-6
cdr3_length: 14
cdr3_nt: TGTGCCAGCAGTCTGACAACAGGGAGGTTCCCCCTCCACTTT
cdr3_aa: CASSLTTGRFPLHF

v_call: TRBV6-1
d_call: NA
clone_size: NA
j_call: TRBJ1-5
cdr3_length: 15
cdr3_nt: TGTGCCAGCAGTGAACGTGGCCCAGGGCATCAGCCCCAGCATTTT
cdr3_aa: CASSERGPGHQPQHF

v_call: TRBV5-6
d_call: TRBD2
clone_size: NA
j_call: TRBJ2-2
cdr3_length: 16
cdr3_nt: TGTGCCAGCAGCCTATTCGGGGGGGTGAACACCGGGGAGCTGTTTTTT
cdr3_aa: CASSLFGGVNTGELFF

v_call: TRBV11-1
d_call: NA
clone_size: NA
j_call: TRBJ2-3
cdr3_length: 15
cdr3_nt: TGTGCCAGCAGCTTACAGTCCCCTCAGGCGGATACGCAGTATTTT
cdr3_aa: CASSLQSPQADTQYF

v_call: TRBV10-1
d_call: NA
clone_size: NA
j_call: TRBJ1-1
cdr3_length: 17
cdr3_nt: TGCGCCAGCAGTGAGTCTCCCGGTCGGGGGCGCGGGACTGAAGCTTTCTTT
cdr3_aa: CASSESPGRGRGTEAFF

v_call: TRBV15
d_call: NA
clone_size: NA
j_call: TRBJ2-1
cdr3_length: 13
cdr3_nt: TGTGCCACCAGCGGCCGGGCCCCTAGAGAGTGGTTCTTC
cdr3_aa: CATSGRAPREWFF

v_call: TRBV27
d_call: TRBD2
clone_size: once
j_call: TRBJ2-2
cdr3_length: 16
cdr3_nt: TGTGCCAGCAGTTTATCTGGCGGGGGGTGGACCGGGGAGCTGTTTTTT
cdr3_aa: CASSLSGGGWTGELFF

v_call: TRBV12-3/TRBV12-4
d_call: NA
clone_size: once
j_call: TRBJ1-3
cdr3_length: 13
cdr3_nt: TGTGCCAGCAGTTGGGAACAGCGAAACACCATATATTTT
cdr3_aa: CASSWEQRNTIYF

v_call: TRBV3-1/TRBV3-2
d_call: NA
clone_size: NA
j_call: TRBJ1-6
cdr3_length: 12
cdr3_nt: TGTGCCAGCAGCCAATCAGAGACGAGCGTCCACTTT
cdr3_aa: CASSQSETSVHF

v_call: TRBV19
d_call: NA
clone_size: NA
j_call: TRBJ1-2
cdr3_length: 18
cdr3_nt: TGTGCCAGTAAACTTGGACGGGGTTCGGACATTTACAGCTATGGCTACACCTTC
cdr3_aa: CASKLGRGSDIYSYGYTF